This T cell receptor beta chain was identified in a study of control samples from healthy donors and cancer patients. Produced via immunoSEQ multiplex PCR; TCRdb's table is partial and in-frame only. Here the sample spans about 130,000 clones, over 80% being singletons. The receptor comes from a man at least 80 years old with head and neck cancer. The specimen was PBMCs.

The DNA for the CDR3 is TGTGCCAGTAGCCCGGGCCCCGGGTCAGATACGCAGTATTTT. It codes for CASSPGPGSDTQYF. V and J are TRBV19 and TRBJ2-3, with no clear D. The CDR3 sequence is 14 residues long. Germline values: CDR1 LNHDA, CDR2 SQIVND (reference sequence). V was pared by 6 bases and J by 4 bases, with 14 bases between.